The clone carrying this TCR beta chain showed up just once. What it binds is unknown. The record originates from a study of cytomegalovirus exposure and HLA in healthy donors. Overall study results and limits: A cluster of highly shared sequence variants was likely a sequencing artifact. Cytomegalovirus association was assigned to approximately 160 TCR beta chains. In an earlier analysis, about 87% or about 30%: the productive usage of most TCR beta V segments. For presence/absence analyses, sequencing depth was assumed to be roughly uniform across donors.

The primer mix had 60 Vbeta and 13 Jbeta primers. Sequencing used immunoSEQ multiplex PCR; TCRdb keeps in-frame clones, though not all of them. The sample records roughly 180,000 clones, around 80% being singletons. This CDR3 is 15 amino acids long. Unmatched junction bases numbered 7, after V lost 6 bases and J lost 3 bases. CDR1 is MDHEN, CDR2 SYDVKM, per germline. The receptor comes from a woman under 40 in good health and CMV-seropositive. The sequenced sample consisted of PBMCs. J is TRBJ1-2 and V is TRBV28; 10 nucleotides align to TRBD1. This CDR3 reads CASSSSGTGDYGYTF. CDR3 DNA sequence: TGTGCCAGCAGCTCTTCCGGGACAGGGGACTATGGCTACACCTTC.